The 8 T cell receptor beta chains below all came from one sample that was sequenced in a study of identical twins. In TCRdb, the 5' RACE reads were re-called with MiXCR into one record per CDR3 protein. The repertoire includes about 530,000 distinct CDR3 sequences, more than 20% of them detected once, and more than 0.4% sits in the top ten. These same records also appear under a second study, on yellow fever vaccine responses in identical twins.

The sequenced sample was CD4+ T cells sorted from blood. The source of these receptors is a woman between 18 and 29 years old in good health.

CDR3 nucleotide sequence: TGTGCCAGCAGCGTCGGGAGGGACAGGGTGACAGATACGCAGTATTTT. This codes for CASSVGRDRVTDTQYF. The gene calls are TRBV9 and TRBJ2-3, with a weak D call TRBD1 (9 bases). CDR1 is SGDLS, CDR2 YYNGEE, per germline. The CDR3 covers 16 residues. V was clipped by 2 bases and J by 3 bases, with 16 bases between them.

This clonotype turned up a few times. This chain connects TRBV4-1 to TRBJ1-1, with 8 bases aligning to TRBD1. CDR1 is MGHRA and CDR2 is YSYEKL in the germline V gene. Trimming at V came to 2 bases and at J to 5 bases, leaving 7 bases not matched to a gene. The CDR3 is 15 residues long. This CDR3 is CASSQPGGGKTEAFF. As DNA, the CDR3 is TGCGCCAGCAGCCAACCAGGGGGCGGTAAGACTGAAGCTTTCTTT.

This chain links TRBV20-1 with TRBJ2-1; TRBD2 agrees at 10 bases. Germline loops: CDR1 DFQATT, CDR2 SNEGSKA (reference sequence). J was trimmed by 4 bases and V by 0 bases; bases with no gene match: 6. This CDR3 has 16 residues. The CDR3 is CSARDLGLAAYNEQFF. The CDR3 nucleotides read TGCAGTGCTAGAGACCTAGGACTAGCGGCTTACAATGAGCAGTTCTTC.

This chain uses TRBV20-1 with TRBJ2-3, with TRBD1 matching 7 bases. This CDR3 region has 12 residues. Germline V gives CDR1 DFQATT, CDR2 SNEGSKA (reference sequence). V dropped 6 bases and J dropped 4; count of bases not matched to a gene: 4. In nucleotides, the CDR3 is TGCAGTGCCCCTCAGGGGGCAGATACGCAGTATTTT. Its translation is CSAPQGADTQYF.

This clonotype was observed at least ten times. The chain uses TRBV5-1 and TRBJ2-5; D perhaps matches TRBD1 (6 bases). The CDR3 is made up of 11 amino acids. The V and J ends lost 3 bases and 7 bases respectively, with 7 bases between them. Per the germline V gene, CDR1 is SGHRS and CDR2 is YFSETQ. The CDR3 region is CASSSQGTQYF. For the CDR3, the DNA is TGCGCCAGCAGCTCACAGGGGACCCAGTACTTC. The full variable domain, with the rest looked up from reference TRBV5-1 and TRBJ2-5, is KAGVTQTPRYLIKTRGQQVTLSCSPISGHRSVSWYQQTPGQGLQFLFEYFSETQRNKGNFPGRFSGRQFSNSRSEMNVSTLELGDSALYLCASSSQGTQYFGPGTRLLVL.

The genes are TRBV6-5 and TRBJ2-7; 10 bases fit TRBD1. The germline gives CDR1 MNHEY, CDR2 SVGAGI. The V gene end was trimmed by 4 bases and the J gene end by 5 bases; junction bases not matched to a gene: 8. The CDR3 is made up of 15 amino acids. CDR3 loop: CASSLRQGALNEQYF. The CDR3 coding sequence is TGTGCCAGCAGTTTAAGACAGGGGGCTTTAAACGAGCAGTACTTC.

This chain uses TRBV4-1 with TRBJ2-5, with 7 bases identical to TRBD2. The germline V gene has CDR1 MGHRA and CDR2 YSYEKL. The CDR3 sequence is 14 residues long. The V and J ends lost 1 base and 4 bases, in that order; junction bases with no gene match: 3. DNA of the CDR3: TGCGCCAGCAGCCAAGTCAGCGGGACAGAGACCCAGTACTTC. It specifies CASSQVSGTETQYF.

This chain connects TRBV19 to TRBJ1-2; D gene unclear. The CDR3 is 13 amino acids. The germline V gene encodes CDR1 LNHDA and CDR2 SQIVND (reference sequence). With 0 bases removed from V and 3 bases from J, the gap between germline ends came to 5 bases. The chain's CDR3 is CASSIDPDYGYTF. CDR3 nucleotide sequence: TGTGCCAGTAGTATAGATCCAGACTATGGCTACACCTTC.